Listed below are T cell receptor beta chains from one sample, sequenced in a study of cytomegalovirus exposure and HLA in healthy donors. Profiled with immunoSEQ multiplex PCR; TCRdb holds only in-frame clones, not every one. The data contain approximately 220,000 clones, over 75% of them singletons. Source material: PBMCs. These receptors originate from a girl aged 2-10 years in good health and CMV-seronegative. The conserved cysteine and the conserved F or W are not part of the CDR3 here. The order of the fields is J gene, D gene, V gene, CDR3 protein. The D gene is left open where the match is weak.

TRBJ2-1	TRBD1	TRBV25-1	ASSEGQGRMYNEQF
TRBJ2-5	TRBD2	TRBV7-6	ASSLSGGQETQY
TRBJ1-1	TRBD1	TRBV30	AWSVGQRKGTEAF
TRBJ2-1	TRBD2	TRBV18	ASSLGAGSSYNEQF
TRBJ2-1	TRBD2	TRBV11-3	ASSLGLTSGYNEQF
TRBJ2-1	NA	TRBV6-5	ASSYGAGEQF
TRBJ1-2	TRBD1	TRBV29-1	SVSPWTGSYGYT
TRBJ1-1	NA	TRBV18	ASSPSTGEAF
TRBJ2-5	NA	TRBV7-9	ASSLTGVETQY
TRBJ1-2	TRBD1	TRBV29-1	SVWTGGDYGYT
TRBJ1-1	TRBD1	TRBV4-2	ASSSRDRGRPTEAF
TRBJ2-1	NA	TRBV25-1	ASSDTILGGEQF
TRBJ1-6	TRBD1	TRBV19	AIPDRGPRSPLH
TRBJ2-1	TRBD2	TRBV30	AWSSPGLAGVYEQF
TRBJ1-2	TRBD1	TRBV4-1	ASSQDATGGLFYT
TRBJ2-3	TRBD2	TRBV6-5	ASSLQRGVGNTQY
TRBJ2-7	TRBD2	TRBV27	ASSMGLAGRGQY
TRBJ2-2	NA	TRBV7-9	ASSSLSGENTGELF
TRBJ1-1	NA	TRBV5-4	ASSSVTEAF
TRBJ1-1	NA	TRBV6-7	ASSSGGVHTEAF
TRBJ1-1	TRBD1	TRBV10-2	ASGGTGVNTEAF
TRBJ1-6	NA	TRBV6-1	ASSPMAQGNSPLH
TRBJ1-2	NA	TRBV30	AWTGAARGYT
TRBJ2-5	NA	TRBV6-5	ASSYLSGRQETQY
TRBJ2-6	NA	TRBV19	ASSSRDKPVKRANVLT
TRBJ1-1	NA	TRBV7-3	ASSPQVDTEAF
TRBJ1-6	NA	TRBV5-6	ASSLNRDSSPLH
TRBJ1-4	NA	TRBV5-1	ASSFRGLLNEKLF
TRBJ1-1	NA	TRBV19	ASSVRGYTEAF
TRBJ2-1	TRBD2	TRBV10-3	AISGRRTSGSLDNEQF
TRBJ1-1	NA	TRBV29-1	SADPGTSLEAF
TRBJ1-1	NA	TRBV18	ASSPQGRDHTEAF
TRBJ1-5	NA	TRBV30	AWSVQSSQPQH
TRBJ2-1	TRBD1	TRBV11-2	ASSLGQGGNEQF
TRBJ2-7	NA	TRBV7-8	ASSPINRGEQY